The 14 T cell receptor beta chains in this list originate from one sample, sequenced in a study of T cell responses to AZD1222 COVID-19 vaccine. Sequenced by immunoSEQ multiplex PCR; TCRdb stores in-frame clones only, minus some. The sample lists roughly 110,000 clones, approximately 90% occurring once. This material consisted of peripheral blood, taken on day 0 of AZD1222 vaccination. Receptor source: an adult in good health.

The chain employs TRBV28 and TRBJ1-2; no definite D call. The CDR3 totals 11 residues. Between the trimmed V and J ends, which lost 8 bases and 2 bases, there was a span of 6 bases. CDR1 is MDHEN, CDR2 SYDVKM, per germline. The CDR3 DNA is TGTGCCAGCGGTCCCAACTATGGCTACACCTTC. It encodes CASGPNYGYTF.

The rearrangement uses TRBV6-1 and TRBJ2-5, with 11 bases aligning to TRBD2. Germline V gene sequence: CDR1 MNHNS, CDR2 SASEGT. This CDR3 is 15 amino acids long. Trimming at V came to 4 bases and at J to 4 bases, leaving 5 bases not matched to a gene. CDR3 in amino acids: CASSVAGGPGETQYF. The CDR3 nucleotides read TGTGCCAGCAGTGTAGCGGGGGGGCCGGGAGAGACCCAGTACTTC.

V is TRBV6-5 and J is TRBJ1-2, with D maybe TRBD1 (5 bases). The CDR3 runs to 16 residues. The ends were cut back, 0 bases at V and 3 bases at J, with 14 bases in the middle. The germline V gene has CDR1 MNHEY and CDR2 SVGAGI. The CDR3 nucleotides read TGTGCCAGCAGTTACTCTCGTAGGGGCGGATACTATGGCTACACCTTC. Its protein product is CASSYSRRGGYYGYTF.

V usage is TRBV28 and J usage is TRBJ1-5; D remains unclear. The V end was cut by 2 bases, the J end by 6 bases, with 17 bases between. CDR1 is MDHEN and CDR2 is SYDVKM in the germline V gene. The CDR3 covers 16 residues. The CDR3 is CASSLGFKGGIQPQHF. CDR3 DNA sequence: TGTGCCAGCAGTTTAGGGTTCAAGGGAGGTATTCAGCCCCAGCATTTT. Filled out from reference TRBV28 and TRBJ1-5, the complete variable domain reads DVKVTQSSRYLVKRTGEKVFLECVQDMDHENMFWYRQDPGLGLRLIYFSYDVKMKEKGDIPEGYSVSREKKERFSLILESASTNQTSMYLCASSLGFKGGIQPQHFGDGTRLSIL.

V is TRBV7-2 and J is TRBJ1-3; perhaps TRBD1 as D (5 bases). This CDR3 has 14 amino acids. V dropped 7 bases and J dropped 2 bases, with 12 bases sitting between them. The germline V gene encodes CDR1 SGHTA and CDR2 FQGNSA. The CDR3 loop reads CASNIGGTGNTIYF. The CDR3 DNA reads TGTGCCAGCAACATTGGGGGGACTGGAAACACCATATATTTT.

The chain has TRBV5-1 and TRBJ1-1, with TRBD1 as a possible D gene (5 bases). V lost 4 bases, J lost 0 bases, and 13 bases lay in between. The CDR3 loop spans 15 amino acids. Germline loops: CDR1 SGHRS, CDR2 YFSETQ. The CDR3: CASSVEGRLNTEAFF. The CDR3 region has the DNA TGCGCCAGCAGCGTGGAGGGACGGCTGAACACTGAAGCTTTCTTT.

This sequence joins TRBV19 and TRBJ2-7, with 8 bases fitting TRBD1. The germline V gene encodes CDR1 LNHDA and CDR2 SQIVND (reference sequence). J was trimmed by 7 bases and V by 8 bases; bases with no gene match: 13. This CDR3 is built from 14 residues. The DNA of the CDR3 is TGTGCCAGTGGACCCGGACAGGGCCATGGGGAGCAGTACTTC. Translation gives CASGPGQGHGEQYF. Looking up the rest from reference TRBV19 and TRBJ2-7 gives the full variable domain: DGGITQSPKYLFRKEGQNVTLSCEQNLNHDAMYWYRQDPGQGLRLIYYSQIVNDFQKGDIAEGYSVSREKKESFPLTVTSAQKNPTAFYLCASGPGQGHGEQYFGPGTRLTVT.

The genes are TRBV19 and TRBJ2-7; D assignment may be TRBD1 or TRBD2 (6 bases each). V lost 5 bases, J lost 2 bases, and 13 bases lay in between. The length of the CDR3 is 14 residues. CDR1 and CDR2 (germline): LNHDA, SQIVND (reference sequence). This CDR3 reads CASSREGGPYEQYF. DNA of the CDR3: TGTGCCAGTAGTCGAGAGGGGGGCCCCTACGAGCAGTACTTC.

The gene calls are TRBV9 and TRBJ1-6; D is undetermined. Germline CDR1 is SGDLS and CDR2 is YYNGEE. V lost 4 bases to trimming and J lost 6 bases, with 17 bases between them. The CDR3 is made up of 16 amino acids. Here the CDR3 DNA reads TGTGCCAGCAGCCCCCAAGGTGAGGGCCGTAATTCACCCCTCCACTTT. Translation: CASSPQGEGRNSPLHF. The whole variable domain, filled in from reference TRBV9 and TRBJ1-6, reads DSGVTQTPKHLITATGQRVTLRCSPRSGDLSVYWYQQSLDQGLQFLIQYYNGEERAKGNILERFSAQQFPDLHSELNLSSLELGDSALYFCASSPQGEGRNSPLHFGNGTRLTVT.

The V gene is TRBV7-2, the J gene TRBJ1-1; D is perhaps TRBD1 (6 bases). V lost 5 bases to trimming and J lost 4 bases, with 20 bases between them. This CDR3 is 16 amino acids long. Germline loops: CDR1 SGHTA, CDR2 FQGNSA. CDR3 amino acids: CASSLQGYPVSTEAFF. The CDR3 DNA sequence: TGTGCCAGCAGCCTACAGGGTTATCCGGTCTCCACTGAAGCTTTCTTT.

This chain joins TRBV6-5 and TRBJ1-5; TRBD1 agrees at 9 bases. J gave up 6 bases and V 6 bases, and 3 bases lay outside the gene matches. Germline V gives CDR1 MNHEY, CDR2 SVGAGI. The CDR3 spans 13 residues. The CDR3 DNA reads as TGTGCCAGCAGACAGGGGGCCGTTCAGCCCCAGCATTTT. It translates to CASRQGAVQPQHF.

The rearrangement uses TRBV9 and TRBJ1-1; 10 nucleotides align to TRBD1. After removal of 5 bases from V and 4 bases from J, the junction contained 8 bases not matched to a gene. The CDR3 is made up of 15 amino acids. Germline lookup yields CDR1 SGDLS and CDR2 YYNGEE. CDR3 loop: CASRKLTGGGTEAFF. For the CDR3, the DNA is TGTGCCAGCAGGAAATTGACAGGGGGCGGCACTGAAGCTTTCTTT.

The J gene is TRBJ1-2, the V gene TRBV6-2 or TRBV6-3; the D is unclear. The CDR3 sequence is 12 residues long. Germline V gene data show CDR1 as MNHEY and CDR2 as SVGEGT. V was trimmed by 6 bases and J by 4 bases, leaving 9 bases between them. The CDR3 DNA sequence: TGTGCCAGCAGCCAGGCGATCTATGGCTACACCTTC. This sequence encodes CASSQAIYGYTF.

V is TRBV19 and J is TRBJ1-5; 10 bases fit TRBD1. J was trimmed by 4 bases and V by 3 bases; bases with no gene match: 12. This CDR3 has 18 residues. The germline V gene has CDR1 LNHDA and CDR2 SQIVND (reference sequence). CDR3: CASSMGQGNQAGNQPQHF. The CDR3 DNA reads TGTGCCAGTAGTATGGGACAGGGGAACCAAGCCGGGAATCAGCCCCAGCATTTT.